These 9 T cell receptor beta chains were all obtained from the same sample, sequenced in a study of regulatory T cells in long-lasting Graves disease. Arm-PCR of CDR3 regions and iRepertoire HTBI primers were used to build TCR beta libraries. TCRdb reanalysed the multiplex PCR reads using MiXCR and keeps one entry per CDR3 protein. The repertoire has under 450,000 distinct CDR3 sequences, about 25% of them found once; the top ten carry 26%. The time point: persistent/refractory GD, antithyroid drugs over 5 years with positive TRAb. With RNA extracted from PBMCs as input, the TCR library was made. Specimen: peripheral blood mononuclear cells (PBMCs), collected when the disease was refractory, from a patient treated with antithyroid drugs. Receptors were obtained from a female donor with Graves disease.

This clonotype turned up a few times. The CDR3 DNA sequence: TGTGCCAGCAGTTGGCAGGTCGACACCGGGGAGCTGTTTTTT. This translates into CASSWQVDTGELFF. The gene calls are TRBV27 and TRBJ2-2; D is ambiguous. The V gene's germline CDR1 is MNHEY and CDR2 SMNVEV (reference sequence). Trimming took 4 bases from V and 3 from J, leaving 9 bases between them. The CDR3 sequence is 14 residues long.

J is TRBJ2-5 and V is TRBV5-1; 10 nucleotides match TRBD2. The J call may be incorrect, as the DNA end agrees better with TRBJ2-1. This CDR3 is built from 15 residues. Germline V gives CDR1 SGHRS, CDR2 YFSETQ. CDR3 loop: CASSSASGRIYEQFF. The CDR3 DNA follows: TGCGCCAGCAGCTCCGCTAGCGGGAGAATCTATGAGCAGTTCTTC.

This clonotype appeared a single time. The chain employs TRBV30 and TRBJ2-7; tentatively, D is TRBD2 (6 bases). This CDR3 has 13 residues. V was pared by 2 bases and J by 6 bases, with 14 bases between. Germline V CDR1 and CDR2: GTSNPN, SVGIG (reference sequence). CDR3 amino acids: CAWSLTTGGEQYF. The CDR3 DNA reads TGTGCCTGGAGTCTCACGACCGGGGGCGAGCAGTACTTC.

This clonotype appeared many times. The chain recombines TRBV28 with TRBJ1-1; D is perhaps TRBD1 (5 bases). V was shortened by 0 bases and J by 4 bases, with 9 bases between the two germline ends. Germline CDR1 reads MDHEN; CDR2 reads SYDVKM. The CDR3 runs to 14 residues. The CDR3 DNA follows: TGTGCCAGCAGTTTATGGGGGGAAGGCACTGAAGCTTTCTTT. Amino acid sequence: CASSLWGEGTEAFF.

Ten or more counts support this clonotype. V gene TRBV19 combines with J gene TRBJ1-1; a weak D match, TRBD1 (5 bases). Germline-derived CDR1 and CDR2 are LNHDA and SQIVND (reference sequence). Between the trimmed V and J ends, which lost 9 bases and 1 base, there was a span of 15 bases. The CDR3 is 14 amino acids. CDR3 bases: TGTGCCAGCAGCCGGGGACGGGGGAACACTGAAGCTTTCTTT. It specifies CASSRGRGNTEAFF.

The sample holds a few counts of this clonotype. The V and J genes are TRBV10-3 and TRBJ1-5; perhaps TRBD1 as D (5 bases). Germline V gene data show CDR1 as ENHRY and CDR2 as SYGVKD. V was cut by 3 bases and J by 6 bases, with 9 bases left in between. CDR3 length equals 13 residues. CDR3 in amino acids: CAISESGTQPQHF. The CDR3 coding sequence is TGTGCCATCAGTGAATCAGGGACTCAGCCCCAGCATTTT.

This clonotype showed up many times. The chain employs TRBV2 and TRBJ1-4, with TRBD1 identical over 11 bases. Germline V lookup: CDR1 SNHLY, CDR2 FYNNEI. There are 15 residues in the CDR3. Trimming at V came to 6 bases and at J to 5 bases, leaving 5 bases not matched to a gene. The CDR3, as DNA: TGTGCCAGCAGACCGGACAGGGGGCGAAATGAAAAACTGTTTTTT. Protein sequence: CASRPDRGRNEKLFF.

The chain links TRBV29-1 to TRBJ1-3; D not resolved. V lost 4 bases, J lost 0 bases, and 10 bases lay in between. CDR1 is SQVTM, CDR2 ANQGSEA, per germline. This CDR3 has 14 amino acids. The CDR3 region has the DNA TGCAGCGTTGGGATGACACTCTCTGGAAACACCATATATTTT. Translating it yields CSVGMTLSGNTIYF. The full variable domain, in which reference TRBV29-1 and TRBJ1-3 provide the parts outside the CDR3, is SAVISQKPSRDICQRGTSLTIQCQVDSQVTMMFWYRQQPGQSLTLIATANQGSEATYESGFVIDKFPISRPNLTFSTLTVSNMSPEDSSIYLCSVGMTLSGNTIYFGEGSWLTVV.

J is TRBJ2-7 and V is TRBV27; D is perhaps TRBD1 or TRBD2 (7 bases each). The CDR3 totals 18 residues. Trimming left V 3 bases short and J 0 bases short, with 21 bases between. Germline CDR1 is MNHEY and CDR2 is SMNVEV (reference sequence). CDR3 sequence reads: CASSLVHGGTASSYEQYF. CDR3 nucleotide sequence: TGTGCCAGCAGTTTGGTGCACGGGGGGACAGCCTCCTCCTACGAGCAGTACTTC.